A single sample gave rise to the 17 T cell receptor beta chains below, sequenced in a study of cytomegalovirus exposure and HLA in healthy donors. The PCR was carried out with 60 Vbeta primers and 13 Jbeta primers. Repertoires were generated with immunoSEQ multiplex PCR, while TCRdb's copy carries only in-frame clones and drops some. Of around 120,000 clones listed, more than 65% were seen once; the top ten hold about 2.7%. Sequenced: PBMCs. These receptors were obtained from a woman in her fifties or sixties in good health and CMV-seropositive.

The table lists this clone with a count of one. The chain recombines TRBV7-6 with TRBJ1-3; D is undetermined. V lost 5 bases and J lost 0, with 17 bases in between. The CDR3 is 17 residues long. Germline assignment: CDR1 SGHVS and CDR2 FNYEAQ. The CDR3 DNA reads TGTGCCAGCAGCACCCTCGGCGGTCAAATCTCTGGAAACACCATATATTTT. Its translation is CASSTLGGQISGNTIYF.

This clone showed up just a few times. The chain recombines TRBV6-5 with TRBJ2-1; 7 nucleotides agree with TRBD1. Germline V CDR1 and CDR2: MNHEY, SVGAGI. Losses at the gene ends were 4 bases for V and 6 bases for J; bases not matched to a gene: 12. CDR3 length: 16 amino acids. CDR3 nucleotide sequence: TGTGCCAGCAGTTCAGGGGGTCCTCTTATGGGCAATGAGCAGTTCTTC. Its protein is CASSSGGPLMGNEQFF.

V gene TRBV29-1 combines with J gene TRBJ1-1, with 12 bases that match TRBD1. V shed 4 bases and J 0 bases; nucleotides not matched to a gene: 3. The CDR3 extends over 15 amino acids. The germline CDR1 and CDR2 sequences are SQVTM and ANQGSEA. In DNA, the CDR3 is TGCAGCGTTGTGGGACAGGGGGCCCTGAACACTGAAGCTTTCTTT. Translating gives CSVVGQGALNTEAFF.

This chain uses TRBV4-1 with TRBJ1-3, with D uncertain. V was shortened by 4 bases and J by 0 bases, with 13 bases between the two germline ends. Germline CDR1 is MGHRA and CDR2 is YSYEKL. This CDR3 is 16 amino acids long. The CDR3 nucleotides read TGCGCCAGCAGCCTCAGCGCAGTCCCCTCTGGAAACACCATATATTTT. It translates to CASSLSAVPSGNTIYF.

This sequence joins TRBV14 and TRBJ2-7; 7 nucleotides match TRBD1. V lost 0 bases, J lost 1 base, and 6 bases stayed unmatched. Germline CDR1 SGHDN, CDR2 FVKESK. The CDR3 is 16 residues long. CDR3 nucleotide sequence: TGTGCCAGCAGCCAAGACACAGGGGCGATTTCCTACGAGCAGTACTTC. Amino acid sequence: CASSQDTGAISYEQYF. The whole variable domain, remainder taken from reference TRBV14 and TRBJ2-7, is EAGVTQFPSHSVIEKGQTVTLRCDPISGHDNLYWYRRVMGKEIKFLLHFVKESKQDESGMPNNRFLAERTGGTYSTLKVQPAELEDSGVYFCASSQDTGAISYEQYFGPGTRLTVT.

V gene TRBV5-8 combines with J gene TRBJ2-5; the match to TRBD2 covers 14 bases. Germline-derived CDR1 and CDR2 are SGHTS and YDEGEE. The CDR3 extends over 16 amino acids. V dropped 4 bases and J dropped 2; count of bases not matched to a gene: 4. The DNA for the CDR3 is TGTGCCAGCAGCGAGGGGACTAGCGGGGGTCAAGAGACCCAGTACTTC. It yields the protein CASSEGTSGGQETQYF. Combining the CDR3 with reference TRBV5-8 and TRBJ2-5 gives the whole variable domain EAGVTQSPTHLIKTRGQQATLRCSPISGHTSVYWYQQALGLGLQFLLWYDEGEERNRGNFPPRFSGRQFPNYSSELNVNALELEDSALYLCASSEGTSGGQETQYFGPGTRLLVL.

As to this clone: Other DNA sequences in the sample encode the same CDR3. The chain uses TRBV19 and TRBJ1-2; 7 bases line up with TRBD1. V lost 7 bases and J lost 2; bases outside the gene matches: 4. This CDR3 comprises 13 residues. Germline assignment: CDR1 LNHDA and CDR2 SQIVND (reference sequence). The chain's CDR3 is CASNRDSNYGYTF. CDR3 coding DNA: TGTGCCAGTAACCGGGACAGCAACTATGGCTACACCTTC.

As regards this clone: Since the CDR3 does not end with the conserved phenylalanine or tryptophan, this likely comes from a read error. The J gene is TRBJ1-4, the V gene TRBV4-1, with a weak D call TRBD1 (5 bases). This CDR3 region has 16 residues. Trimming pared 1 base from V and 5 bases from J, leaving 14 bases between. Germline V gives CDR1 MGHRA, CDR2 YSYEKL. CDR3 nucleotide sequence: TGCGCCAGCAGCCAAGGAGCAGGGCGGGGGAATGAAAAACTGTTTCTT. This gives the protein CASSQGAGRGNEKLFL.

V and J are TRBV13 and TRBJ2-1; 9 bases are a match to TRBD1. CDR1 and CDR2 from the germline V gene are PRHDT and FYEKMQ (reference sequence). The CDR3 covers 14 residues. V shed 7 bases, J shed 6 bases, and the junction held 7 bases outside the gene matches. CDR3 amino acids: CASIRQGGGNEQFF. For the CDR3, the DNA is TGTGCCAGCATTAGACAGGGGGGAGGCAATGAGCAGTTCTTC.

V gene TRBV4-2 combines with J gene TRBJ2-2; no firm D call. V gave up 0 bases and J gave up 5 bases, with 4 bases separating them. Per germline, CDR1 LGHNA and CDR2 YNFKEQ. CDR3 length: 13 amino acids. The CDR3 nucleotides are TGTGCCAGCAGCCAAGAACTTACCGGGGAGCTGTTTTTT. Its protein product is CASSQELTGELFF.

The chain employs TRBV5-1 and TRBJ2-1; TRBD1 aligns across 11 bases. The CDR3 has 16 residues. Germline CDR1 SGHRS, CDR2 YFSETQ. V shed 4 bases, J shed 4 bases, and the junction held 7 bases outside the gene matches. In DNA form, the CDR3 reads TGCGCCAGCAGCAATTCGGACAGGGGGCTTTACAATGAGCAGTTCTTC. Translating gives CASSNSDRGLYNEQFF.

This rearrangement joins TRBV29-1 to TRBJ2-7; a possible D gene is TRBD1 (6 bases). The CDR3 is made up of 14 amino acids. V dropped 4 bases and J dropped 4 bases, with 17 bases sitting between them. CDR1 and CDR2 from the germline V gene are SQVTM and ANQGSEA. Here the CDR3 reads CSVGLIDRPYEQYF. DNA for the CDR3: TGCAGCGTTGGATTGATTGACAGGCCTTACGAGCAGTACTTC.

V gene TRBV13 combines with J gene TRBJ2-2; D is unresolved. The CDR3 length is 13 residues. Trimming pared 5 bases from V and 5 bases from J, leaving 9 bases between. Germline V gene sequence: CDR1 PRHDT, CDR2 FYEKMQ (reference sequence). The DNA of the CDR3 is TGTGCCAGCAGCCTCCCCGTAACCGGGGAGCTGTTTTTT. It translates to CASSLPVTGELFF.

The chain uses TRBV7-3 and TRBJ2-3; 8 bases agree with TRBD2. The CDR3 length is 15 residues. Looked up from germline, CDR1 is SGHTA and CDR2 is FQGTGA. The V and J ends lost 3 bases and 4 bases, in that order; junction bases with no gene match: 6. The CDR3 nucleotides read TGTGCCAGCAGCTTCTCCTCGGGGGGGGCAGATACGCAGTATTTT. Its translation is CASSFSSGGADTQYF.

V and J are TRBV6-5 and TRBJ2-3; tentatively, D is TRBD2 (5 bases). Between the trimmed V and J ends, which lost 6 bases and 2 bases, there was a span of 15 bases. The CDR3 sequence is 15 residues long. CDR1 MNHEY and CDR2 SVGAGI come from the germline V gene. The CDR3 region has the DNA TGTGCCAGCAGCCGGACTCAGCCGGTCACAGATACGCAGTATTTT. Its translation is CASSRTQPVTDTQYF.

The V and J genes are TRBV7-8 and TRBJ2-7, with D tentatively TRBD2 (5 bases). CDR1 is SGHVS and CDR2 is FQNEAQ in the germline V gene. The CDR3 consists of 15 residues. The V and J ends lost 1 base and 3 bases respectively, with 13 bases between them. The CDR3 is CASSLEALAGYEQYF. The DNA for the CDR3 is TGTGCCAGCAGCTTAGAGGCATTGGCGGGCTACGAGCAGTACTTC.

This rearrangement joins TRBV14 to TRBJ2-7; 8 nucleotides match TRBD1. Germline V lookup: CDR1 SGHDN, CDR2 FVKESK. Losses at the gene ends were 4 bases for V and 3 bases for J; bases not matched to a gene: 11. This CDR3 region has 16 residues. CDR3 nucleotides: TGTGCCAGCAGCCTTACCGGACAGGGCAATTACTACGAGCAGTACTTC. It is translated as CASSLTGQGNYYEQYF. Using reference TRBV14 and TRBJ2-7 for the parts outside the CDR3, the full variable domain is EAGVTQFPSHSVIEKGQTVTLRCDPISGHDNLYWYRRVMGKEIKFLLHFVKESKQDESGMPNNRFLAERTGGTYSTLKVQPAELEDSGVYFCASSLTGQGNYYEQYFGPGTRLTVT.